This T cell receptor (beta chain) was identified during a study of blood T cell repertoires in COVID-19. The CDR3 extends over 16 amino acids. Per the germline V gene, CDR1 is SGDLS and CDR2 is YYNGEE. The trim removed 3 bases at V and 2 bases at J, leaving 8 bases unmatched. In the source study's methods: It was from reference gene primer amplification that nucleated cell counts were estimated. Data came from immunoSEQ multiplex PCR; TCRdb stores just in-frame clones and leaves some out. That table furnishes V, J and clone size, whereas the DNA furnished D and trimming. The sample has a few hundred thousand clones; 82% are singletons.

The sequenced material came from peripheral blood. This sequence joins TRBV9 and TRBJ2-5, with 9 bases matching TRBD1. This clonotype was obtained from a woman in her sixties or seventies with COVID-19, enrolled during active disease. This chain's CDR3 is CASSARQGEGQETQYF. CDR3 nucleotides: TGTGCCAGCAGCGCCCGACAGGGGGAGGGACAAGAGACCCAGTACTTC.